Sequencing of this T cell receptor beta chain was carried out in a study of blood T cell repertoires in COVID-19. Study-wide background: From the United States, Italy and Spain came samples of acute and convalescent COVID-19.

This clone was recorded once. Per the authors' pipeline: Amplification of reference gene primers was used by the study to estimate nucleated cell counts. Generated by immunoSEQ multiplex PCR, the TCRdb table keeps only in-frame clones and is missing some. V and J calls and clone size are as listed in that table; D and trimming were resolved from the DNA. Here the sample spans 270,000 or so clones, around 82% being singletons. The material sequenced was peripheral blood. The clonotype originates from a woman in her forties or fifties who had recovered from COVID-19.

CDR3 loop: CASSQEAQQGSQPQHF. CDR3 sequence (DNA): TGCGCCAGCAGCCAAGAGGCACAACAGGGCTCTCAGCCCCAGCATTTT. This chain joins TRBV4-3 and TRBJ1-5, with a tentative D call TRBD1 (6 bases). The CDR3 is 16 residues long. Germline loops: CDR1 LGHNA, CDR2 YSLEER. The V gene lost 0 bases and the J gene lost 6 bases, with 15 bases spanning the gap.